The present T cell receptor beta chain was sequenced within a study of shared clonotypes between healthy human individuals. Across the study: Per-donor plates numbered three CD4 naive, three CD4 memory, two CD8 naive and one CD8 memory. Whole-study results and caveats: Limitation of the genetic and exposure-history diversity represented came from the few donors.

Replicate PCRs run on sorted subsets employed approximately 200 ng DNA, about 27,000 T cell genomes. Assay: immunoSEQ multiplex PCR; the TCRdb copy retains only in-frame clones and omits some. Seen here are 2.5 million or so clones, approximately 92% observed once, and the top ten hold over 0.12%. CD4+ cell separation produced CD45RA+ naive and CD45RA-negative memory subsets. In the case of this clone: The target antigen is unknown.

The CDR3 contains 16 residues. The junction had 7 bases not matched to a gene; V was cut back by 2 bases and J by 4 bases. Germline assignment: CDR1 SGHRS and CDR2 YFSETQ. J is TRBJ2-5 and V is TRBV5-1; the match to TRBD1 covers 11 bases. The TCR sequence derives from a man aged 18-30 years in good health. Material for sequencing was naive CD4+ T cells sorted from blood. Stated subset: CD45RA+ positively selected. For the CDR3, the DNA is TGCGCCAGCAGCTTTATACCGGGACAGGGGGGAGAGACCCAGTACTTC. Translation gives CASSFIPGQGGETQYF.